Following are 4 T cell receptor beta chains from one sample sequenced in a study of CD8+ T cells in alopecia areata. Treatment in this sample: oral pan-JAK inhibitor, 5-10 mg twice daily. Isolated RNA was reverse transcribed into cDNA used as the sequencing template. Profiled with immunoSEQ multiplex PCR; TCRdb holds only in-frame clones, not every one. The data hold 150,000 to 200,000 clones, with around 50% observed a single time. The sequencing here drew on CD8+ T cells sorted from blood, taken at week 24, from a patient treated with tofacitinib. Receptors were obtained from a human donor with alopecia areata.

This clone was observed a few times. The V call is TRBV2, the J call TRBJ1-2; maybe TRBD1 (6 bases). V was cut by 6 bases and J by 3 bases, with 11 bases left in between. Germline CDR1 is SNHLY and CDR2 is FYNNEI. The CDR3 is 13 residues long. DNA of the CDR3: TGTGCCAGCAGGGGGGACACAGACTATGGCTACACCTTC. This sequence encodes CASRGDTDYGYTF. The full variable domain, rest sourced from reference TRBV2 and TRBJ1-2, is EPEVTQTPSHQVTQMGQEVILRCVPISNHLYFYWYRQILGQKVEFLVSFYNNEISEKSEIFDDQFSVERPDGSNFTLKIRSTKLEDSAMYFCASRGDTDYGYTFGSGTRLTVV.

The V and J genes are TRBV15 and TRBJ2-7, with D perhaps TRBD1 or TRBD2 (6 bases each). The CDR3 totals 12 residues. Germline lookup yields CDR1 LNHNV and CDR2 YYDKDF (reference sequence). V lost 2 bases to trimming and J lost 6 bases, with 8 bases between them. The CDR3 nucleotides read TGTGCCACCAGCAGAAAGGGGGGCGAGCAGTACTTC. Translation: CATSRKGGEQYF. The entire variable domain, with the rest obtained from reference TRBV15 and TRBJ2-7, is as follows: DAMVIQNPRYQVTQFGKPVTLSCSQTLNHNVMYWYQQKSSQAPKLLFHYYDKDFNNEADTPDNFQSRRPNTSFCFLDIRSPGLGDTAMYLCATSRKGGEQYFGPGTRLTVT.

This chain connects TRBV9 to TRBJ2-2; D is perhaps TRBD1 (5 bases). The CDR3 runs 15 residues. Germline V gene lookup returns CDR1 SGDLS and CDR2 YYNGEE. V was clipped by 1 base and J by 1 base, with 8 bases between them. CDR3 amino acids: CASSVRRENTGELFF. CDR3 coding DNA: TGTGCCAGCAGCGTACGCAGGGAGAACACCGGGGAGCTGTTTTTT.

The chain joins TRBV12-5 to TRBJ1-2, with 7 bases lining up with TRBD1. Germline V gene lookup returns CDR1 LGHNT and CDR2 FRNRAP. This CDR3 is 15 amino acids long. Trimming at V came to 1 base and at J to 0 bases, leaving 2 bases not matched to a gene. The CDR3 DNA is TGTGCTAGTGGTTTGGGTGGGACAGCTAACTATGGCTACACCTTC. It yields the protein CASGLGGTANYGYTF. The variable domain in full, completed from reference TRBV12-5 and TRBJ1-2, reads DARVTQTPRHKVTEMGQEVTMRCQPILGHNTVFWYRQTMMQGLELLAYFRNRAPLDDSGMPKDRFSAEMPDATLATLKIQPSEPRDSAVYFCASGLGGTANYGYTFGSGTRLTVV.